This entry features one T cell receptor (beta chain) sequence. Antigen: not known. One end of the junction is discordant with germline, which a read error may explain. iRepertoire HTBI primers and Arm-PCR of CDR3 regions built TCR beta libraries. TCRdb recomputed calls from the multiplex PCR reads with MiXCR, one row per CDR3 protein. This table holds over 300,000 distinct CDR3 sequences, around a fifth found once. The CDR3 contains 12 residues. Time point: persistent/refractory GD, antithyroid drugs over 5 years with positive TRAb. The TCR library was prepared using RNA isolated from PBMCs. The data derive from a study of regulatory T cells in long-lasting Graves disease. Study at large: Positive TSH receptor antibodies alongside over 5 years of antithyroid drugs were what marked Graves' disease as persistent. General observations from the study: Newly diagnosed Graves' patients had higher TCR diversity than persistent ones.

The source was peripheral blood mononuclear cells (PBMCs), collected when the disease was refractory, from a patient treated with antithyroid drugs. This clonotype originated in a female donor with Graves disease. V and J are TRBV12-3 or TRBV12-4 and TRBJ1-2; D may be TRBD1 (5 bases). In DNA form, the CDR3 reads TGTGCCAGCGGTTTTAGGAGGGGTGGCTACACCTTC. Its protein product is CASGFRRGGYTF.